The clone carrying this T cell receptor (beta chain) was seen only a few times. What it binds is not known. TCRdb redid the calling of the 5' RACE reads with MiXCR, one entry per CDR3 protein. The sample consists of approximately 350,000 distinct CDR3 sequences, roughly 11% of them appearing once. The record originates from a study of T cells after yellow fever vaccination. Looking at the study overall: For low cell numbers, libraries were made with SMART-Seq v4 Ultra Low Input. Study observations and caveats: Re-detected after boosting: most primary clones, 96% of CD4 and roughly 90% of CD8.

This specimen was PBMCs, taken on the day of the first yellow fever vaccination. This TCR derives from a man younger than 35 who received the YFV17D yellow fever vaccine.

The CDR3 DNA is TGTGCCACCGCTACGGGCAGGGGTGCCTACGAGCAGTACGTC. Amino acids: CATATGRGAYEQYV. The V gene is TRBV28, the J gene TRBJ2-7; D might be TRBD1 (6 bases). The CDR3 spans 14 residues. V lost 10 bases and J lost 2, with 18 bases in between. Germline assignment: CDR1 MDHEN and CDR2 SYDVKM.